Listed below are T cell receptor beta chains from one sample, sequenced in a study of shared clonotypes between healthy human individuals. TCRdb keeps only in-frame clones here, not all; method: immunoSEQ multiplex PCR. The repertoire includes over a million clones, roughly 96% of them detected once, and 0.95% to 1.5% sits in the top ten. Source material: naive CD4+ T cells sorted from blood. These receptors all stem from a man younger than 45 in good health. Both conserved end residues are part of each CDR3. The D gene is left open where the match is weak. The size of a clone is reported for some rows only, either as once, few or many, or as a class for expanded clones.

V gene	D gene	clone size	J gene	CDR3 protein	CDR3 DNA
TRBV28	-	-	TRBJ1-4	CASSFFSGAGDEKLFF	TGTGCCAGCAGTTTTTTCTCGGGGGCAGGGGATGAAAAACTGTTTTTT
TRBV5-1	-	-	TRBJ2-7	CASSLDDNYEQYF	TGCGCCAGCAGCTTGGATGATAATTACGAGCAGTACTTC
TRBV19	-	-	TRBJ1-5	CASSMVASGQPQHF	TGTGCCAGTAGTATGGTTGCTTCTGGGCAGCCCCAGCATTTT
TRBV5-1	-	-	TRBJ1-3	CASSLDVGRGNTIYF	TGCGCCAGCAGCTTGGATGTTGGGCGCGGAAACACCATATATTTT
TRBV19	-	-	TRBJ2-2	CASGTRWGSGELFF	TGTGCCAGCGGAACCAGGTGGGGGTCCGGGGAGCTGTTTTTT
TRBV19	-	-	TRBJ2-3	CASTPDSLSTDTQYF	TGTGCCAGTACTCCGGACAGCCTAAGCACAGATACGCAGTATTTT
TRBV2	-	few	TRBJ1-5	CASSEYRGATNQPQHF	TGTGCCAGCAGTGAATACCGGGGGGCAACGAATCAGCCCCAGCATTTT
TRBV28	-	-	TRBJ1-1	CASRKQGRNTEAFF	TGTGCCAGCAGGAAACAGGGAAGGAACACTGAAGCTTTCTTT
TRBV27	TRBD2	-	TRBJ2-1	CASSFRTSGRSSYNEQFF	TGTGCCAGCAGTTTTCGGACTAGCGGGAGGAGCTCCTACAATGAGCAGTTCTTC
TRBV9	-	-	TRBJ1-5	CASSPHADSNSNQPQHF	TGTGCCAGCAGCCCCCACGCGGACTCTAATAGCAATCAGCCCCAGCATTTT
TRBV28	-	-	TRBJ2-7	CASRRSPYEQYF	TGTGCCAGCAGGCGGAGTCCCTACGAGCAGTACTTC
TRBV10-2	-	-	TRBJ2-7	CATSGGPYEQYF	TGCGCAACCAGCGGAGGACCCTACGAGCAGTACTTC
TRBV10-3	TRBD1	-	TRBJ2-7	CAIKSGGVGEQYF	TGTGCCATCAAATCAGGGGGAGTTGGCGAGCAGTACTTC
TRBV11-2	TRBD2	-	TRBJ2-1	CASSFRGSSYNEQFF	TGTGCCAGCAGCTTCCGCGGGAGCTCCTACAATGAGCAGTTCTTC
TRBV2	TRBD2	-	TRBJ2-1	CASRGLAGSSYNEQFF	TGTGCCAGCAGGGGACTAGCGGGGAGCTCCTACAATGAGCAGTTCTTC
TRBV29-1	-	-	TRBJ1-3	CSGRRGGNTIYF	TGCAGCGGCCGACGGGGTGGAAACACCATATATTTT
TRBV28	TRBD1	-	TRBJ2-7	CASIPKGYSQGTVEQYF	TGTGCCAGCATCCCCAAGGGGTATTCACAGGGGACCGTCGAGCAGTACTTC
TRBV5-1	-	once	TRBJ2-1	CASSDGSYNEQFF	TGCGCCAGCTCCGACGGGTCCTACAATGAGCAGTTCTTC
TRBV6-1	-	-	TRBJ1-5	CASSAQSNQPQHF	TGTGCCAGCAGTGCACAGAGCAATCAGCCCCAGCATTTT
TRBV2	TRBD2	-	TRBJ2-7	CASSLLAALSYEQYF	TGTGCCAGCAGTCTTCTAGCGGCCCTCTCCTACGAGCAGTACTTC
TRBV12-2	-	few	TRBJ2-6	CASRWGYTQSRANVLTF	TGTGCAAGTCGCTGGGGTTACACACAAAGTCGGGCCAACGTCCTGACTTTC
TRBV5-4	TRBD2	-	TRBJ2-3	CASSLGRTSADTQYF	TGTGCCAGCAGCTTGGGTCGGACTAGCGCAGATACGCAGTATTTT
TRBV6-5	-	-	TRBJ2-5	CASSYPGTQYF	TGTGCCAGCAGTTACCCGGGGACCCAGTACTTC
TRBV10-1	TRBD1	-	TRBJ1-1	CASSGQGATEAFF	TGCGCCAGCAGTGGACAGGGGGCCACTGAAGCTTTCTTT
TRBV27	-	-	TRBJ2-1	CASSAYPVGVTYNEQFF	TGTGCCAGCAGTGCCTATCCGGTCGGGGTCACCTACAATGAGCAGTTCTTC
TRBV29-1	TRBD2	-	TRBJ2-1	CSVDTSGRAHEQFF	TGCAGCGTTGACACTAGCGGGAGGGCCCATGAGCAGTTCTTC
TRBV21-1	-	few	TRBJ2-7	CASSGSHSYEQYF	TGTGCCAGCAGCGGCAGCCACTCCTACGAGCAGTACTTC
TRBV7-2	-	-	TRBJ2-7	CASSLAGQGTYEQYF	TGTGCCAGCAGCTTGGCGGGTCAAGGGACCTACGAGCAGTACTTC
TRBV19	-	-	TRBJ2-2	CASSPKAVNTGELFF	TGTGCCAGTAGTCCAAAGGCCGTGAACACCGGGGAGCTGTTTTTT
TRBV7-2	TRBD1	-	TRBJ2-7	CASSFAGQGTYEQYF	TGTGCCAGCAGCTTCGCGGGACAGGGCACCTACGAGCAGTACTTC
TRBV27	TRBD2	-	TRBJ2-1	CASSLPQVGSGRDPSSDEQFF	TGTGCCAGCAGTTTACCCCAGGTCGGTAGCGGGAGAGATCCCTCCTCCGATGAGCAGTTCTTC
TRBV25-1	-	once	TRBJ2-2	CASLRRGGNAGELFF	TGTGCCTCCCTACGTCGAGGAGGTAACGCCGGGGAGCTGTTTTTT
TRBV28	TRBD1	-	TRBJ1-2	CASRPQGKDGYTF	TGTGCCAGCAGACCACAGGGGAAGGATGGCTACACCTTC
TRBV2	-	-	TRBJ2-7	CASSEGLGRAVQQYF	TGTGCCAGCAGTGAAGGCCTGGGACGCGCCGTGCAGCAGTACTTC
TRBV6-5	TRBD2	-	TRBJ2-7	CASRSAGDSYEQYF	TGTGCCAGCAGGTCAGCGGGAGATTCCTACGAGCAGTACTTC
TRBV7-8	-	-	TRBJ1-2	CASSRTRGKNGYTF	TGTGCCAGCAGCCGCACGCGGGGGAAGAATGGCTACACCTTC
TRBV5-4	TRBD2	-	TRBJ2-5	CASSSGPTSGKETQYF	TGTGCCAGCAGCTCTGGACCGACTAGCGGGAAAGAGACTCAGTACTTC
TRBV19	-	-	TRBJ2-7	CASSRDTFYEQYF	TGTGCCAGTAGTCGGGACACCTTCTACGAGCAGTACTTC
TRBV28	TRBD2	-	TRBJ2-1	CATQTSPYNEQFF	TGTGCCACCCAGACTAGCCCCTACAATGAGCAGTTCTTC
TRBV6-1	-	once	TRBJ2-6	CATGWANVLTF	TGTGCCACCGGTTGGGCCAACGTCCTGACTTTC